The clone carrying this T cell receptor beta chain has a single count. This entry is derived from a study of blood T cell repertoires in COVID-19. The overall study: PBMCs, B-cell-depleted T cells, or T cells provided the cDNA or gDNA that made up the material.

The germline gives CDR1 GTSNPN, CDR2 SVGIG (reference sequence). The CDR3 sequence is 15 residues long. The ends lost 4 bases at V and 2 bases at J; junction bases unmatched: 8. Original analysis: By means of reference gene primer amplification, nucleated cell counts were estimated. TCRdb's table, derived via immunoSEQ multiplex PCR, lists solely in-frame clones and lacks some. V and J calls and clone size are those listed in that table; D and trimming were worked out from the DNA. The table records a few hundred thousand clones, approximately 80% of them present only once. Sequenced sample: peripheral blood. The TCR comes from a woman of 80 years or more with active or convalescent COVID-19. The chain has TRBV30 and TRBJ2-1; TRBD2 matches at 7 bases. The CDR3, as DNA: TGTGCCTGGAAATTGGGGGGGACCACCTACAATGAGCAGTTCTTC. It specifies CAWKLGGTTYNEQFF.